This TCR beta chain emerged from a study of CXCR3-negative and CXCR3-positive naive CD8 T cells. The V gene's germline CDR1 is SGHDT and CDR2 YYEEEE. The CDR3 loop spans 17 amino acids. The method, 5' RACE with UMI labels, was used to prepare the TRB cDNA libraries. TCRdb reanalyzed the 5' RACE reads, giving one entry per CDR3 protein sequence and no DNA. The sample totals tens of thousands of distinct CDR3 sequences; its top ten clones hold 4.8%. Study results and caveats: CXCR3-positive naive cells carried more hydrophobic TRB CDR3s than CXCR3-negative naive cells did.

Those CD8+ T cells considered naive were CD45RO-CCR7+CD27+CD95-. Notes on this clonotype: Antigen specificity is unknown.

This chain links TRBV5-6 with TRBJ2-3; TCRdb outputs TRBD2, but without DNA this stays unchecked. The clonotype comes from a human donor in good health. Some clones in this sample may be carry-over from other donors' samples. The source material was naive CXCR3+ CD8+ T cells from blood. The subset: CD45RO-CCR7+CD27+CD95- naive CD8+ T cells expressing CXCR3 (TNR3+). CDR3 region: CASSLGPSGGLTDTQYF.